This T cell receptor (beta chain) was sequenced during a study of T cells in Graves' hyperthyroidism and ophthalmopathy (dated by TCRdb to between 2019 and 2020). For context, the study as a whole: Peripheral blood was collected at initial diagnosis, before any treatment. To identify TCR V-J signatures that set the groups apart, the researchers used a discovery cohort of 90 to 100 patients, made up of 40 to 45 with Graves' ophthalmopathy and 57 with stable Graves' hyperthyroidism. An independent validation cohort of under 20 hyperthyroidism patients and 17 patients who later progressed to ophthalmopathy tested prospective prediction of ophthalmopathy. The 100 or so discovery patients were divided at random into training and test sets in a 7:3 ratio. In addition, the study compared T-cell repertoires in thyroid tissue and in blood from roughly 6 Graves' hyperthyroidism patients. Once sampling was done, hyperthyroidism patients were given methimazole at a starting dose of 30 mg daily, whereas ophthalmopathy patients were given high-dose intravenous methylprednisolone. The paper reports TCR Vbeta CDR3 sequencing of more than 120 peripheral blood samples: some 44 ophthalmopathy, approximately 74 hyperthyroidism and approximately 17 progressor patients. The investigation overall reported the following: Most expanded thyroid clonotypes (frequency above 0.001) were also found in blood, which suggests that blood repertoires may mirror thyroid immune responses. In cross-validation, a model built on a 13 V-J signature told ophthalmopathy apart from stable hyperthyroidism with 87.88% sensitivity and 81% to 82% specificity, and in testing the same model reached 80%/75%. Sample size was not statistically predetermined, and blinding of investigators to group allocation was not performed. In validation, the model predicted progression to ophthalmopathy with roughly 66% sensitivity and around 72% specificity, a median of 6.5 months before onset.

This clonotype came up a few times. It lacks a known antigen. Base qualities were left out, and no much larger clone turns up one base away. TCR beta CDR3 regions were amplified from RNA transcripts. The first round of RT-PCR for the TCR CDR3 was performed with the HTBI primer set and the Qiagen OneStep RT-PCR kit. Libraries were constructed in a second round of multiplex PCR, after which size selection and purification were carried out. Libraries were sequenced paired-end with 100 bp reads on an Illumina HiSeq2000. The source study handled its data this way. SOAPnuke was used to process the raw data, with reads discarded if the reads contained adapters or uncalled bases, had a mean Phred below 15, or lacked an exact constant-primer or identifier match. High-quality paired reads were merged with COPE v1.2.5, and unique nucleotide sequences were defined as clonotypes. MiTCR v1.1 was used to align the clonotypes against IMGT TRBV, TRBD and TRBJ reference segments. Only V-J combinations with frequency above 0.0001, covering about 99% of repertoires, were analysed. The TCS score was defined as the ratio of F50 (clonal expansion) to E x V (chaos), calculated using BLOSUM62-based TCRdist between CDR3 peptides within each V-J. Welch's t-statistics and random forest reduced fewer than 600 V-J features to about 13, which were used in a naive Bayes classifier (R e1071). TCRdb trimmed the raw reads at Q25, called clones with MiXCR and kept productive beta chains. Records with the same CDR3 protein are collapsed into one entry carrying the most frequent genes and DNA. These V and J calls are TCRdb output, not the study's own analysis. The sample table holds a few hundred thousand distinct CDR3 sequences, of which roughly 13% were seen once. 34% of the sample goes to the ten largest clones.

Moderately to severely active disease, a Clinical Activity Score of at least 3, a NOSPECS grade of at least 4, and a duration under 3 months were present in ophthalmopathy patients. Exclusion was applied to patients with uncontrolled infections, other autoimmune diseases, pregnancy or lactation. Diagnoses were established on the basis of clinical symptoms, serum thyroxine and TRAb, thyroid ultrasound, and orbital computed tomography. Ficoll-Paque density gradient centrifugation was used to isolate PBMCs from 8 to 10 ml of fresh peripheral blood. Total RNA was extracted with Trizol reagent, and quality was checked on an Agilent 2100 Bioanalyzer. The germline V gene supplies CDR1 MDHEN and CDR2 SYDVKM. The CDR3 sequence holds 14 residues, the cysteine and phenylalanine included. Only the CDR3 region is kept as DNA, spanning 42 bases read in frame from base 1. V is trimmed back by 8 bases and J by 6 bases, and the junction contains 13 bases that no gene match accounts for.

Sequencing was carried out using blood. The rearranged segments are TRBV28 and TRBJ2-7, with 7 junctional bases fitting TRBD1. This TCR was recovered from a woman aged 40 to 50 with Graves' ophthalmopathy. The nucleotide sequence is given as TGTGCCAGCGTCGCACAGGGGATAGGGGGCGAGCAGTACTTC. This translates into CASVAQGIGGEQYF. The CDR3, completed at both ends by the reference TRBV28 and TRBJ2-7 genes, gives the full variable domain DVKVTQSSRYLVKRTGEKVFLECVQDMDHENMFWYRQDPGLGLRLIYFSYDVKMKEKGDIPEGYSVSREKKERFSLILESASTNQTSMYLCASVAQGIGGEQYFGPGTRLTVT.